A single sample is the source of the 23 T cell receptor beta chains below, sequenced in a study of PD-L1 blockade in urothelial cancer. Sample time point: peripheral blood 6 weeks after treatment start. Profiled with immunoSEQ multiplex PCR; TCRdb holds only in-frame clones, not every one. The sample includes about 120,000 clones, 85% to 90% of them seen just once. The sequences come from PBMCs, collected around atezolizumab (anti-PD-L1) treatment. These receptors were collected from a man in his sixties with urothelial cancer.

The rearrangement uses TRBV5-4 and TRBJ2-1, with a weak D call TRBD1 (6 bases). The CDR3 has 16 residues. Germline V CDR1 and CDR2: SGHNT, YYREEE (reference sequence). Trimming removed 0 bases at V and 1 base at J, with 11 bases between. DNA of the CDR3: TGTGCCAGCAGCTTGGGGGGGCGGCGGTCCTACAATGAGCAGTTCTTC. Protein sequence: CASSLGGRRSYNEQFF.

This chain links TRBV28 with TRBJ2-1; no clear D gene. V gave up 3 bases and J gave up 5 bases, with 8 bases separating them. Germline V lookup: CDR1 MDHEN, CDR2 SYDVKM. The CDR3 contains 13 residues. The CDR3 here is CASSFNLNNEQFF. Written as DNA, the CDR3 is TGTGCCAGCAGTTTTAACCTAAACAATGAGCAGTTCTTC.

This chain joins TRBV10-1 and TRBJ2-5; 7 bases are a match to TRBD1. This CDR3 comprises 14 residues. CDR1 and CDR2 (germline): WNHNN, SYGVQD (reference sequence). Unmatched junction bases numbered 5, after V lost 6 bases and J lost 1 base. CDR3 region: CASRKGTVQETQYF. The CDR3 nucleotides are TGCGCCAGCAGGAAAGGGACAGTCCAAGAGACCCAGTACTTC.

The chain joins TRBV4-3 to TRBJ1-5; weak D call: TRBD1 (5 bases). CDR1 LGHNA and CDR2 YSLEER come from the germline V gene. The length of the CDR3 is 16 residues. V lost 4 bases and J lost 5, with 18 bases in between. In DNA form, the CDR3 reads TGCGCCAGCAGCCCGGGGGGGGAGGGGTTCGATCAGCCCCAGCATTTT. Translated: CASSPGGEGFDQPQHF.

V usage is TRBV7-2 and J usage is TRBJ1-1, with 8 bases identical to TRBD1. Losses at the gene ends were 8 bases for V and 3 bases for J; bases not matched to a gene: 11. This CDR3 contains 15 residues. From germline, CDR1 is SGHTA and CDR2 FQGNSA. The CDR3 DNA follows: TGTGCCAGCTGCCCGACAGGGGTTATCGACACTGAAGCTTTCTTT. Protein sequence: CASCPTGVIDTEAFF.

The chain employs TRBV4-3 and TRBJ2-5, with TRBD1 as a possible D gene (5 bases). Germline V gives CDR1 LGHNA, CDR2 YSLEER. V lost 0 bases, J lost 2 bases, and 19 bases lay in between. This CDR3 is built from 18 residues. CDR3 bases: TGCGCCAGCAGCCAAGATCAGGGTGGGCCGGTAACGCAAGAGACCCAGTACTTC. It translates to CASSQDQGGPVTQETQYF.

CDR3 amino acids: CANRGGSWTEAFF. The CDR3, as DNA: TGTGCCAACAGAGGGGGATCGTGGACTGAAGCTTTCTTT. The V and J genes are TRBV2 and TRBJ1-1, with D perhaps TRBD1 (6 bases). With 10 bases removed from V and 5 bases from J, the gap between germline ends came to 17 bases. CDR1 and CDR2 from the germline V gene are SNHLY and FYNNEI. The CDR3 runs to 13 residues.

This clone was counted a single time. The DNA of the CDR3 is TGCGCCAGCAGCCCTTTAAGGGTGGGGACAGGGGCCTCCTACGAGCAGTACTTC. It specifies CASSPLRVGTGASYEQYF. The V and J genes are TRBV4-1 and TRBJ2-7; 10 bases fit TRBD1. The trim removed 4 bases at V and 0 bases at J, leaving 12 bases unmatched. Germline CDR1 and CDR2: MGHRA and YSYEKL. The CDR3 has 18 amino acids.

The chain joins TRBV18 to TRBJ1-5; 7 bases are shared with TRBD1. Germline trimming cut 3 bases from V and 2 bases from J; bases unmatched to any gene: 4. Germline V gene data show CDR1 as KGHSH and CDR2 as LQKENI. The CDR3 is 15 residues long. The CDR3 DNA sequence: TGTGCCAGCTCACCTGGGACAGCTCGCAATCAGCCCCAGCATTTT. The encoded protein is CASSPGTARNQPQHF. The variable domain in full, completed from reference TRBV18 and TRBJ1-5, reads NAGVMQNPRHLVRRRGQEARLRCSPMKGHSHVYWYRQLPEEGLKFMVYLQKENIIDESGMPKERFSAEFPKEGPSILRIQQVVRGDSAAYFCASSPGTARNQPQHFGDGTRLSIL.

The J gene is TRBJ1-1, the V gene TRBV11-2, with D perhaps matching TRBD1 (6 bases). The CDR3 sequence is 14 residues long. Germline CDR1 is SGHAT and CDR2 is FQNNGV. With 5 bases removed from V and 8 bases from J, the gap between germline ends came to 18 bases. CDR3 region: CASSLRDTLPEAFF. CDR3 DNA sequence: TGTGCCAGCAGCCTACGGGACACACTTCCAGAAGCTTTCTTT.

The gene calls are TRBV10-1 and TRBJ2-3; TRBD2 matches 15 bases. Germline lookup yields CDR1 WNHNN and CDR2 SYGVQD (reference sequence). V lost 8 bases to trimming and J lost 2 bases; unmatched junction nucleotides: 14. The CDR3 runs to 19 residues. CDR3: CASSRGTSGRTRPTDTQYF. CDR3 nucleotides: TGCGCCAGCTCTAGAGGGACTAGCGGGAGGACTCGCCCCACAGATACGCAGTATTTT.

This rearrangement joins TRBV6-4 to TRBJ2-7, with D possibly matching TRBD1 (6 bases). The V gene lost 8 bases and the J gene lost 0 bases, with 17 bases spanning the gap. CDR3 length equals 15 residues. Germline values: CDR1 MRHNA, CDR2 SNTAGT. CDR3 nucleotides: TGTGCCAGCCGCCGGACAGCTCTATTCTCCTACGAGCAGTACTTC. Its translation is CASRRTALFSYEQYF.

The genes are TRBV5-1 and TRBJ2-2; a weak D match, TRBD2 (7 bases). The CDR3 has 16 amino acids. CDR1 is SGHRS and CDR2 is YFSETQ in the germline V gene. Trimming removed 1 base from V and 4 bases from J, with 14 bases in between. The chain's CDR3 is CASSLTGGASTGELFF. For the CDR3, the DNA is TGCGCCAGCAGCTTGACGGGGGGCGCGAGCACCGGGGAGCTGTTTTTT.

The chain couples TRBV5-5 to TRBJ2-7; D uncertain. CDR1 is SGHKS, CDR2 YYEKEE, per germline (reference sequence). This CDR3 has 14 amino acids. V was trimmed by 0 bases and J by 0 bases, leaving 7 bases between them. Written as DNA, the CDR3 is TGTGCCAGCAGCTTGGAACAGCACTCCTACGAGCAGTACTTC. The encoded protein is CASSLEQHSYEQYF.

This chain links TRBV2 with TRBJ2-1; 13 bases line up with TRBD2. The CDR3 totals 14 residues. Trimming removed 9 bases from V and 9 bases from J; junction bases left unmatched: 8. Germline values: CDR1 SNHLY, CDR2 FYNNEI. The CDR3: CASRLAGGWGEQFF. CDR3 DNA: TGTGCCAGTAGACTAGCGGGGGGTTGGGGTGAGCAGTTCTTC.

V is TRBV29-1 and J is TRBJ2-7; 15 nucleotides match TRBD2. Germline-derived CDR1 and CDR2 are SQVTM and ANQGSEA. This CDR3 comprises 16 residues. V lost 5 bases and J lost 2; bases outside the gene matches: 7. Written as DNA, the CDR3 is TGCAGCGTTTCTGGGACTAGCGGGAGGCCCCCCTACGAGCAGTACTTC. This encodes CSVSGTSGRPPYEQYF.

This clone occurred once. J is TRBJ2-7 and V is TRBV9; possible D gene TRBD1, 6 bases. Between the trimmed V and J ends, which lost 0 bases and 3 bases, there was a span of 10 bases. The CDR3 is 14 amino acids. The V gene's germline CDR1 is SGDLS and CDR2 YYNGEE. CDR3 sequence reads: CASSVDQGIYEQYF. CDR3 in DNA: TGTGCCAGCAGCGTAGACCAGGGGATCTACGAGCAGTACTTC.

This chain links TRBV4-2 with TRBJ1-6; 7 bases match TRBD1. Trimming at V came to 2 bases and at J to 0 bases, leaving 10 bases not matched to a gene. Looked up from germline, CDR1 is LGHNA and CDR2 is YNFKEQ. This CDR3 contains 19 residues. In DNA, the CDR3 is TGTGCCAGCAGCCAATCTCCGGGACAGAGAAGCTCCTATAATTCACCCCTCCACTTT. Translating gives CASSQSPGQRSSYNSPLHF.

This chain connects TRBV29-1 to TRBJ1-1; a possible D gene is TRBD1 (6 bases). Looked up from germline, CDR1 is SQVTM and CDR2 is ANQGSEA. V was trimmed by 3 bases and J by 3 bases, leaving 11 bases between them. CDR3 length equals 13 residues. The CDR3 loop is CSVERQGHTEAFF. The CDR3 DNA sequence: TGCAGCGTTGAGAGGCAGGGGCACACTGAAGCTTTCTTT.

This chain uses TRBV11-3 with TRBJ2-3; 8 bases are a match to TRBD1. Germline CDR1 SGHNT, CDR2 YENEEA. The CDR3 runs to 15 residues. The V gene end was trimmed by 4 bases and the J gene end by 0 bases; junction bases not matched to a gene: 3. For the CDR3, the DNA is TGTGCCAGCAGCTCCAGGGGGCCCAGCACAGATACGCAGTATTTT. It is translated as CASSSRGPSTDTQYF.

This chain connects TRBV19 to TRBJ1-2, with 7 bases lining up with TRBD1. The CDR3 runs 14 residues. V shed 6 bases, J shed 4 bases, and the junction held 8 bases outside the gene matches. The germline V gene has CDR1 LNHDA and CDR2 SQIVND (reference sequence). CDR3 loop: CASSGTAPSYGYTF. The CDR3 DNA is TGTGCCAGTAGCGGGACAGCCCCTTCCTATGGCTACACCTTC.

The J gene is TRBJ1-5, the V gene TRBV6-5; TRBD1 aligns across 7 bases. Germline CDR1 reads MNHEY; CDR2 reads SVGAGI. Unmatched junction bases numbered 10, after V lost 8 bases and J lost 6 bases. The CDR3 is 14 amino acids. Written as DNA, the CDR3 is TGTGCCAGCCGAGGGGGCGTGTGGGGTCAGCCCCAGCATTTT. It codes for CASRGGVWGQPQHF.

This chain uses TRBV20-1 with TRBJ2-5; TRBD2 aligns across 8 bases. Germline-derived CDR1 and CDR2 are DFQATT and SNEGSKA (reference sequence). The junction had 11 bases not matched to a gene; V was cut back by 6 bases and J by 14 bases. The CDR3 sequence is 11 residues long. The CDR3 coding sequence is TGCAGTGCCCGGGTAGAAGCGGGAGTCTACTTC. Translated, it gives CSARVEAGVYF.